A single sample gave rise to the 25 T cell receptor beta chains below, sequenced in a study of blood T cells in healthy people across ages. A J-beta primer mix and a sample-barcoded 5' primer were used in a second PCR of roughly 6 to 12 cycles. TCRdb reanalysed the 5' RACE reads using MiXCR and keeps one entry per CDR3 protein. Altogether roughly 2 million distinct CDR3 sequences are present, about 49% being singletons, with the ten largest covering around 2.1%. The sample consisted of blood. These receptors were taken from a woman in her thirties or forties in good health.

The rearrangement joins TRBV4-1 to TRBJ1-1; possibly TRBD1 for D (5 bases). Trimming shortened V by 2 bases and J by 2 bases, and 18 bases separated the two germline ends. This CDR3 has 17 residues. Germline CDR1 reads MGHRA; CDR2 reads YSYEKL. This chain's CDR3 is CASSQSRVNGANTEAFF. CDR3 bases: TGCGCCAGCAGCCAATCCAGGGTCAATGGGGCTAACACTGAAGCTTTCTTT.

This rearrangement joins TRBV15 to TRBJ2-5; 7 bases match TRBD1. Germline V CDR1 and CDR2: LNHNV, YYDKDF (reference sequence). This CDR3 contains 12 residues. J lost 11 bases, V lost 1 base, and 4 bases had no gene match. CDR3 residues: CATSRGTGEQYF. The CDR3 nucleotides are TGTGCCACCAGCAGAGGCACAGGGGAGCAGTACTTC.

This chain links TRBV20-1 with TRBJ2-7, with D possibly TRBD1 on 5 matching bases. V was cut by 7 bases and J by 0 bases, with 16 bases left in between. Per the germline V gene, CDR1 is DFQATT and CDR2 is SNEGSKA (reference sequence). This CDR3 has 14 amino acids. The CDR3 loop is CSGLSDIRSYEQYF. In nucleotides, the CDR3 is TGCAGTGGTTTGTCGGACATCCGCTCCTACGAGCAGTACTTC.

The chain carries TRBV4-1 and TRBJ1-1, with 7 positions matching TRBD1. J lost 7 bases, V lost 4 bases, and 6 bases had no gene match. This CDR3 has 13 amino acids. Germline V gene data show CDR1 as MGHRA and CDR2 as YSYEKL. DNA of the CDR3: TGCGCCAGCAGCCGCACAGGGGAAAATGAAGCTTTCTTT. This translates into CASSRTGENEAFF.

This rearrangement joins TRBV4-3 to TRBJ2-7; no clear D. Germline CDR1 LGHNA, CDR2 YSLEER. The CDR3 totals 14 residues. Trimming pared 0 bases from V and 3 bases from J, leaving 9 bases between. The CDR3 DNA reads TGCGCCAGCAGCCAAGAACACTTCGACTACGAGCAGTACTTC. It yields the protein CASSQEHFDYEQYF.

This clonotype has just a few counts. The chain recombines TRBV28 with TRBJ2-5, with TRBD2 as a possible D gene (5 bases). The germline CDR1 and CDR2 sequences are MDHEN and SYDVKM. The CDR3 has 18 amino acids. Trimming stripped 2 bases from V and 1 base from J, with 20 bases between. The CDR3 spells CASSLELYRAGSQETQYF. The CDR3 nucleotides read TGTGCCAGCAGTTTAGAACTATACCGGGCGGGTAGCCAAGAGACCCAGTACTTC. The entire variable domain, with the rest obtained from reference TRBV28 and TRBJ2-5, is as follows: DVKVTQSSRYLVKRTGEKVFLECVQDMDHENMFWYRQDPGLGLRLIYFSYDVKMKEKGDIPEGYSVSREKKERFSLILESASTNQTSMYLCASSLELYRAGSQETQYFGPGTRLLVL.

This chain links TRBV5-1 with TRBJ2-5; TRBD1 matches at 7 bases. This CDR3 region has 16 residues. The ends lost 4 bases at V and 7 bases at J; junction bases unmatched: 16. The germline CDR1 and CDR2 sequences are SGHRS and YFSETQ. For the CDR3, the DNA is TGCGCCAGCAGCCCGTCCCCCGGGACAGCAAACGGGACCCAGTACTTC. Residues: CASSPSPGTANGTQYF.

The rearrangement joins TRBV10-3 to TRBJ2-5, with TRBD2 identical over 7 bases. The germline V gene has CDR1 ENHRY and CDR2 SYGVKD. V lost 3 bases, J lost 3 bases, and 10 bases stayed unmatched. The CDR3 runs to 16 residues. The CDR3 here is CAISDPHGGEEETQYF. CDR3 in DNA: TGTGCCATCAGTGATCCCCATGGGGGGGAAGAAGAGACCCAGTACTTC.

This chain connects TRBV27 to TRBJ2-5; 9 nucleotides line up with TRBD2. Germline CDR1 MNHEY, CDR2 SMNVEV (reference sequence). Trimming cost V 3 bases and J 4 bases; bases outside gene matches: 6. This CDR3 region has 15 residues. The CDR3 region is CASSFGGGAGETQYF. The CDR3 DNA reads as TGTGCCAGCAGTTTCGGCGGGGGGGCCGGAGAGACCCAGTACTTC.

This clonotype was found a few times. The chain is built from TRBV11-2 and TRBJ1-2, with D perhaps matching TRBD1 (6 bases). The CDR3 extends over 17 amino acids. Germline CDR1 and CDR2: SGHAT and FQNNGV. Trimming pared 0 bases from V and 2 bases from J, leaving 16 bases between. CDR3 loop: CASSLEVWQGINYGYTF. The CDR3 nucleotides are TGTGCCAGCAGCTTAGAGGTCTGGCAGGGGATCAACTATGGCTACACCTTC. The whole variable domain, filled in from reference TRBV11-2 and TRBJ1-2, reads EAGVAQSPRYKIIEKRQSVAFWCNPISGHATLYWYQQILGQGPKLLIQFQNNGVVDDSQLPKDRFSAERLKGVDSTLKIQPAKLEDSAVYLCASSLEVWQGINYGYTFGSGTRLTVV.

On this clonotype: At one end the junction does not follow the germline gene, possibly because of a read error. The genes are TRBV4-1 and TRBJ2-1; maybe TRBD2 (6 bases). There are 15 residues in the CDR3. Germline loops: CDR1 MGHRA, CDR2 YSYEKL. The CDR3 DNA reads TGCGCCAGCAGTCAAGAAACGGGACTGGGCCAAGAGCAGTTCTTC. Its protein product is CASSQETGLGQEQFF.

This clonotype was detected a few times. The chain combines TRBV7-9 with TRBJ1-2; tentatively, D is TRBD1 (5 bases). The germline gives CDR1 SEHNR, CDR2 FQNEAQ (reference sequence). CDR3 length: 14 amino acids. V was clipped by 5 bases and J by 7 bases, with 17 bases between them. The CDR3 reads CASSPPLLGTGYTF. The DNA for the CDR3 is TGTGCCAGCAGCCCACCCTTGTTGGGGACTGGCTACACCTTC.

The chain is built from TRBV12-3 or TRBV12-4 and TRBJ2-3; D perhaps matches TRBD2 (5 bases). V dropped 5 bases and J dropped 1 base, with 10 bases sitting between them. The CDR3 runs to 14 residues. The CDR3 reads CASSPADRTDTQYF. DNA for the CDR3: TGTGCCAGCAGTCCAGCGGATCGCACAGATACGCAGTATTTT.

The rearrangement links TRBV25-1 to TRBJ2-5; 10 bases fit TRBD2. Losses at the gene ends were 3 bases for V and 0 bases for J; bases not matched to a gene: 10. Germline V gene lookup returns CDR1 MGHDK and CDR2 SYGVNS. This CDR3 region has 18 residues. The CDR3 loop is CASSDRASGGQYQETQYF. CDR3 nucleotide sequence: TGTGCCAGCAGTGATCGGGCTAGCGGGGGCCAGTACCAAGAGACCCAGTACTTC.

This clonotype showed up just once. The rearrangement joins TRBV11-2 to TRBJ2-5; TRBD1 matches at 7 bases. The CDR3 is 19 residues long. V lost 4 bases and J lost 11; bases outside the gene matches: 28. Germline CDR1 SGHAT, CDR2 FQNNGV. The CDR3 nucleotides read TGTGCCAGCAGCTCACGAACGGGACAGTCCCAAGCTTTACGGTGGGAGCAGTACTTC. It specifies CASSSRTGQSQALRWEQYF. The complete variable domain, with remaining parts taken from reference TRBV11-2 and TRBJ2-5, reads EAGVAQSPRYKIIEKRQSVAFWCNPISGHATLYWYQQILGQGPKLLIQFQNNGVVDDSQLPKDRFSAERLKGVDSTLKIQPAKLEDSAVYLCASSSRTGQSQALRWEQYFGPGTRLLVL.

CDR3 in DNA: TGTGCCAGCGAGGGCGGGGGGGCCTACAATGAGCAGTTCTTC. Encoded protein: CASEGGGAYNEQFF. The chain uses TRBV27 and TRBJ2-1; 9 bases are shared with TRBD2. Germline V gene lookup returns CDR1 MNHEY and CDR2 SMNVEV (reference sequence). The CDR3 consists of 14 residues. The V segment lost 8 bases and the J segment 2 bases; nucleotides outside the gene matches: 4.

V gene TRBV20-1 combines with J gene TRBJ2-4, with no clear D. The CDR3 covers 12 residues. V dropped 6 bases and J dropped 7 bases, with 13 bases sitting between them. Germline CDR1 and CDR2: DFQATT and SNEGSKA (reference sequence). The CDR3 DNA is TGCAGTGCAACGGCAGGAATGAACATTCAGTACTTC. Protein product: CSATAGMNIQYF.

This clonotype was observed once. This sequence joins TRBV6-6 and TRBJ2-2, with 11 bases fitting TRBD1. V lost 7 bases and J lost 4; bases outside the gene matches: 5. Germline V gene lookup returns CDR1 MNHNY and CDR2 SVGAGI (reference sequence). This CDR3 has 15 residues. The CDR3 coding sequence is TGTGCCAGCACGAGGACAGGGGGCGGCACCGGGGAGCTGTTTTTT. The encoded protein is CASTRTGGGTGELFF.

This clonotype was seen a handful of times. This rearrangement joins TRBV7-9 to TRBJ2-5; no definite D call. From germline, CDR1 is SEHNR and CDR2 FQNEAQ (reference sequence). Trimming took 5 bases from V and 0 from J, leaving 10 bases between them. This CDR3 comprises 14 residues. The DNA for the CDR3 is TGTGCCAGCAGCCTAGAAGACCACCAAGAGACCCAGTACTTC. Its translation is CASSLEDHQETQYF.

This clonotype was picked up a small number of times. The V gene is TRBV7-2, the J gene TRBJ2-3; D may be TRBD1 (5 bases). The CDR3 loop spans 12 amino acids. Trimming cost V 5 bases and J 8 bases, with 11 bases left between them. The germline V gene encodes CDR1 SGHTA and CDR2 FQGNSA. This chain's CDR3 is CASSPGLVTQYF. The DNA for the CDR3 is TGTGCCAGCAGCCCAGGGTTGGTTACGCAGTATTTT. The whole variable domain, remainder taken from reference TRBV7-2 and TRBJ2-3, is GAGVSQSPSNKVTEKGKDVELRCDPISGHTALYWYRQSLGQGLEFLIYFQGNSAPDKSGLPSDRFSAERTGGSVSTLTIQRTQQEDSAVYLCASSPGLVTQYFGPGTRLTVL.

The chain carries TRBV28 and TRBJ1-1; 8 nucleotides agree with TRBD1. V gave up 8 bases and J gave up 5 bases; unmatched junction bases: 16. Germline CDR1 MDHEN, CDR2 SYDVKM. CDR3 length: 16 amino acids. The chain's CDR3 is CASSRKTRGRLTEAFF. CDR3 coding DNA: TGTGCCAGCTCTAGAAAAACCAGGGGGCGGTTAACTGAAGCTTTCTTT.

Turning to this clonotype: A much larger clone differs by one base, so this may be a read error. The chain couples TRBV20-1 to TRBJ2-3, with D perhaps matching TRBD2 (7 bases). The CDR3 length is 15 residues. The V end was cut by 5 bases, the J end by 0 bases, with 15 bases between. CDR1 is DFQATT, CDR2 SNEGSKA, per germline (reference sequence). The CDR3 DNA follows: TGCAGTGCTGGGGGGGCCTTATCGAGCACAGATACGCAGTATTTT. Protein sequence: CSAGGALSSTDTQYF.

The chain carries TRBV4-1 and TRBJ2-7, with 8 bases aligning to TRBD2. The J call may be in error: the DNA end matches TRBJ2-5 better. The CDR3 spans 16 residues. The germline V gene has CDR1 MGHRA and CDR2 YSYEKL. The CDR3 here is CASSQDLAGGFETQYF. CDR3 DNA: TGCGCCAGCAGCCAAGACTTGGCGGGGGGATTCGAGACCCAGTACTTC.

V is TRBV10-2 and J is TRBJ2-3; 10 bases fit TRBD2. Germline V gene sequence: CDR1 WSHSY, CDR2 SAAADI. This CDR3 has 18 amino acids. The ends lost 2 bases at V and 3 bases at J; junction bases unmatched: 11. The CDR3 DNA is TGCGCCAGCAGTGAGCCTCAGCGGGGGGGCTTGTTAACAGATACGCAGTATTTT. Amino acid sequence: CASSEPQRGGLLTDTQYF.

This clonotype appeared a few times. This sequence joins TRBV6-2 or TRBV6-3 and TRBJ2-1; a weak D match, TRBD2 (6 bases). Trimming pared 4 bases from V and 6 bases from J, leaving 16 bases between. This CDR3 is built from 15 residues. From germline, CDR1 is MNHEY and CDR2 SVGEGT. The CDR3 reads CASSFRDLFSNEQFF. The DNA of the CDR3 is TGTGCCAGCAGTTTCCGGGACTTGTTTAGCAATGAGCAGTTCTTC.